Listed below are T cell receptor beta chains from one sample, sequenced in a study of read filtering for tumor transcriptome and immune sequencing. A single record per CDR3 protein comes from TCRdb applying MiXCR to the reads. In the table there are about 90,000 distinct CDR3 sequences, roughly 12% of which are singletons. Sequenced material: a population of CD138-negative cells sorted from bone marrow. The receptors come from a donor aged 40 or older with multiple myeloma. Each CDR3 is given with its conserved first and last residue. The D gene is left open where the match is weak. Clone size is given for some rows only: seen once, a few or many times, or a class if the clone is expanded.

abundance,d_gene,len,j_gene,v_gene,CDR3nt,CDR3aa
many,-,13,TRBJ2-5,TRBV10-3,TGTGCCATCAGTGAGGAAATTGCGGAGACCCAGTACTTC,CAISEEIAETQYF
few,TRBD2,15,TRBJ2-1,TRBV5-1,TGCGCCAGCAGCTTGGTTGCTAGCGGGAGAAATGAGCAGTTCTTC,CASSLVASGRNEQFF
-,TRBD1,15,TRBJ1-1,TRBV5-1,TGCGCCAGCAGCCCCGGACAGGGATCGAACACTGAAGCTTTCTTT,CASSPGQGSNTEAFF
many,TRBD2,19,TRBJ2-7,TRBV7-8,TGTGCCAGCAGCGCTGGACTAGCGGGAGGGTCCCATAACTCCTACGAGCAGTACTTC,CASSAGLAGGSHNSYEQYF
many,TRBD1,15,TRBJ2-7,TRBV28,TGTGCCAGCAGCGGGGTCGGACAGGGAAACTACGAGCAGTACTTC,CASSGVGQGNYEQYF
many,-,17,TRBJ1-5,TRBV3-1,TGTGCCAGCAGCCAAGGACCGGGCCTACTTAGCAATCAGCCCCAGCATTTT,CASSQGPGLLSNQPQHF
many,-,15,TRBJ1-5,TRBV12-3/TRBV12-4,TGTGCCAGCAGTCCTCAGGGTACTGGCAATCAGCCCCAGCATTTT,CASSPQGTGNQPQHF
many,TRBD1,15,TRBJ2-2,TRBV5-1,TGCGCCAGCAGTATGGGACAGGGGAACACCGGGGAGCTGTTTTTT,CASSMGQGNTGELFF
many,TRBD1,13,TRBJ1-1,TRBV2,TGTGCCAGCACCACCGACAGGGTCACTGAAGCTTTCTTT,CASTTDRVTEAFF
many,-,16,TRBJ1-1,TRBV6-6,TGTGCCAGCAGTTCGGGGGGCGGAAGGGTGAACACTGAAGCTTTCTTT,CASSSGGGRVNTEAFF
many,-,13,TRBJ2-5,TRBV15,TGTGCCACCAGCAGAGATGGGCAAGAGACCCAGTACTTC,CATSRDGQETQYF
many,-,15,TRBJ1-4,TRBV6-5,TGTGCCAGCAGTTACGATGTAGGACTTAATGAAAAACTGTTTTTT,CASSYDVGLNEKLFF
-,TRBD1,14,TRBJ2-7,TRBV3-1,TGTGCCAGCAGCCAAGTTCCCGGGACAGGGTCTCCCACCTTC,CASSQVPGTGSPTF
many,TRBD1,16,TRBJ2-5,TRBV5-4,TGTGCCAGCAGCCACACAGGGGGCGCAGGCCAAGAGACCCAGTACTTC,CASSHTGGAGQETQYF
many,-,10,TRBJ2-5,TRBV29-1,TGCAGCGCAGGGGATGAGACCCAGTACTTC,CSAGDETQYF
many,TRBD2,13,TRBJ2-1,TRBV29-1,TGCAGCGGGTTAGCGGGAGGCACCAATGGGCAGTTCTTC,CSGLAGGTNGQFF
many,-,16,TRBJ1-1,TRBV7-9,TGTGCCAGCAGTTATACTACGGGGCCTTTGAACACTGAAGCTTTCTTT,CASSYTTGPLNTEAFF
many,-,15,TRBJ1-3,TRBV9,TGTGCCAGCGCTATTGACGCCCTTTCTGGAAACACCATATATTTT,CASAIDALSGNTIYF
many,-,16,TRBJ2-6,TRBV29-1,TGCAGCGTCGCCCTTTTACAGGGCCCTGGGGCCAACGTCCTGACTTTC,CSVALLQGPGANVLTF
many,TRBD1,19,TRBJ2-6,TRBV3-1,TGTGCCAGCAGCCAACAAACCGGGACAGGGGGATCTGGGGCCAACGTCCTGACTTTC,CASSQQTGTGGSGANVLTF
many,-,12,TRBJ2-7,TRBV19,TGTGCCAGTAGTTCGACCGGTTACGAGCAGTACTTC,CASSSTGYEQYF
many,TRBD1,14,TRBJ2-7,TRBV6-6,TGTGCCAGCAGTACCCACAGGGGGCGAGAAGAGCAGTACTTC,CASSTHRGREEQYF
-,TRBD2,15,TRBJ2-1,TRBV15,TGTGCCACCCAGACGGGACTAGCGGCTGTTAATGAGCAGTTCTTC,CATQTGLAAVNEQFF
many,-,13,TRBJ2-3,TRBV20-1,TGCAGTGCACCCGACAGAACCACAGATACGCAGTATTTT,CSAPDRTTDTQYF
many,TRBD1,15,TRBJ1-5,TRBV2,TGTGCCAGCAGTGAAAGACAGGGGCCCTATCAGCCCCAGCATTTT,CASSERQGPYQPQHF
many,TRBD1,13,TRBJ2-7,TRBV29-1,TGCAGCGTTATTTCGGGACAGACCTACGAGCAGTACTTC,CSVISGQTYEQYF
many,TRBD2,17,TRBJ2-2,TRBV7-2,TGTGCCAGCAGCTTTCCGGGACTAGCGGGACATGGCGGGGAGCTGTTTTTT,CASSFPGLAGHGGELFF
once,TRBD1,15,TRBJ2-2,TRBV12-3/TRBV12-4,TGTGCCAGCAGTTTACAGACAGGGAGCACCGGGGAGCTGATTTTT,CASSLQTGSTGELIF
many,TRBD2,18,TRBJ2-1,TRBV18,TGTGCCAGCTCACCTCCGGGACTAGCGGGATCCCAATACAATGAGCAGTTCTTC,CASSPPGLAGSQYNEQFF